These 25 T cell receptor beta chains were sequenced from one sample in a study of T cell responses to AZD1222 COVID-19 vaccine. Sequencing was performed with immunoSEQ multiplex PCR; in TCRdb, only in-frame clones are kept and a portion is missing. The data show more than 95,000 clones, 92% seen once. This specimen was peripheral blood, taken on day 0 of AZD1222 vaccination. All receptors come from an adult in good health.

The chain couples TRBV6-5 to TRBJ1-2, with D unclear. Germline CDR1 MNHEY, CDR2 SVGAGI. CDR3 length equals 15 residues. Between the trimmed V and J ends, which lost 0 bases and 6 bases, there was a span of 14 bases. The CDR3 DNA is TGTGCCAGCAGTTACTCGCATCGGCCGCAGAATGGCTACACCTTC. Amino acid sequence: CASSYSHRPQNGYTF.

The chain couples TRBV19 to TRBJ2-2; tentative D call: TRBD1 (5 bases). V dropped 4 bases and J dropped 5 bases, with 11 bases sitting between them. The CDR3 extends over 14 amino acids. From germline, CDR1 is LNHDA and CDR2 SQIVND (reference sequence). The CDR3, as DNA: TGTGCCAGTAGTACAGGGATTGGAACCGGGGAGCTGTTTTTT. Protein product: CASSTGIGTGELFF.

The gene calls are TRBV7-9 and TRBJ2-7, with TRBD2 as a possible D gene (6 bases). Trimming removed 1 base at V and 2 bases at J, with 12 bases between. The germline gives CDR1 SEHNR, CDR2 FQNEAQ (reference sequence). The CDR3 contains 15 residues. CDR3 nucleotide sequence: TGTGCCAGCAGCTTAGGGGTTAGCGGTCCCTACGAGCAGTACTTC. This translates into CASSLGVSGPYEQYF.

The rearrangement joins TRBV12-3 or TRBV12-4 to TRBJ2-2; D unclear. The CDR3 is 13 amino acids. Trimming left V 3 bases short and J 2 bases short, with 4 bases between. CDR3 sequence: CASSFPNTGELFF. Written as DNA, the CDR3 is TGTGCCAGCAGTTTTCCAAACACCGGGGAGCTGTTTTTT.

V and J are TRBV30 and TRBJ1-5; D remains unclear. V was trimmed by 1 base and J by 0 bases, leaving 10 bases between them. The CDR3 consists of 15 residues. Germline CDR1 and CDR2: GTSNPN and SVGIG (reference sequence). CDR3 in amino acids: CAWSAAGFSNQPQHF. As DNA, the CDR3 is TGTGCCTGGAGTGCTGCGGGGTTTAGCAATCAGCCCCAGCATTTT.

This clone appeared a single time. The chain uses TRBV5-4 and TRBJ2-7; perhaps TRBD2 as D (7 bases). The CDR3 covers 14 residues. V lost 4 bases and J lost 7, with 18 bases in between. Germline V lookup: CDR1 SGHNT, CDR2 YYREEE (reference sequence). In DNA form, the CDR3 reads TGTGCCAGCAGCCTGGGGGGGCGGGGCGGGGAGCAGTACTTC. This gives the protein CASSLGGRGGEQYF.

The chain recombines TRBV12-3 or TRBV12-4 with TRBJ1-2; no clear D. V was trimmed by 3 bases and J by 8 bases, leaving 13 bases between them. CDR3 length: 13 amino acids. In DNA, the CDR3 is TGTGCCAGCAGTTTCTCCTTCCGAGCCGGCTACACCTTC. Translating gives CASSFSFRAGYTF.

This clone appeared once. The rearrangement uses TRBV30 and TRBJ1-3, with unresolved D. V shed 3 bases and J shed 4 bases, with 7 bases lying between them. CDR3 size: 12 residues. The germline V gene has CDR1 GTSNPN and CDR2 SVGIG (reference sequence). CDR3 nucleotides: TGTGCCTGGAGAGGGTCCGGAAACACCATATATTTT. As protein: CAWRGSGNTIYF.

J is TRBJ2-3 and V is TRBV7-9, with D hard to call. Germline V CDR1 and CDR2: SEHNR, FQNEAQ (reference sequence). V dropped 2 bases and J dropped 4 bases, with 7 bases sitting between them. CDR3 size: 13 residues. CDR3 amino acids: CASSLFFPDTQYF. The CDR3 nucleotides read TGTGCCAGCAGCTTATTCTTCCCAGATACGCAGTATTTT.

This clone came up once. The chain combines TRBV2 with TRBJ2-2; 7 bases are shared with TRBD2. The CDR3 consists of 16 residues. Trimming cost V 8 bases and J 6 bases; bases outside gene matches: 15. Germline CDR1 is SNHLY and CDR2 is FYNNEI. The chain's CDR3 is CASGRSSGITPGELFF. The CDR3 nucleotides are TGTGCCAGCGGCCGTTCCAGCGGGATAACCCCCGGGGAGCTGTTTTTT. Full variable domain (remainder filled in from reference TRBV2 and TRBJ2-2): EPEVTQTPSHQVTQMGQEVILRCVPISNHLYFYWYRQILGQKVEFLVSFYNNEISEKSEIFDDQFSVERPDGSNFTLKIRSTKLEDSAMYFCASGRSSGITPGELFFGEGSRLTVL.

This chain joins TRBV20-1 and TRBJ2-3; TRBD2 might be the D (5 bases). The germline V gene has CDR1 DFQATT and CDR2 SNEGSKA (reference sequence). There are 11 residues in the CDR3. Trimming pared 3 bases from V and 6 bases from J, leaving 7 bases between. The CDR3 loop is CSASPGDTQYF. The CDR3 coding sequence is TGCAGTGCTAGCCCGGGGGATACGCAGTATTTT.

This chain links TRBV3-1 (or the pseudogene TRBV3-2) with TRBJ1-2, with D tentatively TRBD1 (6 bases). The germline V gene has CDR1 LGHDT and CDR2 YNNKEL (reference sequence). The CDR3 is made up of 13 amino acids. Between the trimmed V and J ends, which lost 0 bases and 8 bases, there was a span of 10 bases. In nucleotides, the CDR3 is TGTGCCAGCAGCCAAGAGGGGGCTAGGGGCTACACCTTC. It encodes CASSQEGARGYTF.

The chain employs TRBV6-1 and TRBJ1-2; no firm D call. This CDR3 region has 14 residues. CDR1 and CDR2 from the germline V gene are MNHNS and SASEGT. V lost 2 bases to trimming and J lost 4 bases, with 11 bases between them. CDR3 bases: TGTGCCAGCAGTGAAATTCCAGGCCCCTATGGCTACACCTTC. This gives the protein CASSEIPGPYGYTF.

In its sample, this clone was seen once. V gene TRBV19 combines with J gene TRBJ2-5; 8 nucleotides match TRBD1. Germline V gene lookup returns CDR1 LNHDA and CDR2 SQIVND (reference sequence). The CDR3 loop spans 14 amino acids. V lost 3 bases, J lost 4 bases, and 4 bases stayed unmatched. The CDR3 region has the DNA TGTGCCAGTAGTATTTACGGACAGGGAGAGACCCAGTACTTC. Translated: CASSIYGQGETQYF.

CDR3 nucleotides: TGTGCCAGCAGCTTCGCTAGCGGGAGACCGTACTTC. It codes for CASSFASGRPYF. The chain has TRBV7-9 and TRBJ2-7; the match to TRBD2 covers 10 bases. CDR1 SEHNR and CDR2 FQNEAQ come from the germline V gene (reference sequence). CDR3 length equals 12 residues. J lost 12 bases, V lost 3 bases, and 5 bases had no gene match.

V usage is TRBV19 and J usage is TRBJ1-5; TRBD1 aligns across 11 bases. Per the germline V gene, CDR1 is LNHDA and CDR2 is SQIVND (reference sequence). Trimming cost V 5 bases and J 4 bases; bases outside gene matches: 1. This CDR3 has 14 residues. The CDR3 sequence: CASSGTGGNQPQHF. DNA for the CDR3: TGTGCCAGTAGTGGGACAGGGGGAAATCAGCCCCAGCATTTT.

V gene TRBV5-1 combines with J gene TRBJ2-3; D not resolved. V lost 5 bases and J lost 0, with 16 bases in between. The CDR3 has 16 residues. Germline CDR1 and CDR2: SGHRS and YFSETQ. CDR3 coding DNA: TGCGCCAGCAGATCAGGTCTCTATTCTAGCACAGATACGCAGTATTTT. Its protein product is CASRSGLYSSTDTQYF.

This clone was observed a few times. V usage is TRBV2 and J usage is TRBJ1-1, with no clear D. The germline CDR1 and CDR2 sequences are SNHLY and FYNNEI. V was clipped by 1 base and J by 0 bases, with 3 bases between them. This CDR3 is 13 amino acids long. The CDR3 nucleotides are TGTGCCAGCAGTGAAGGAGTGAACACTGAAGCTTTCTTT. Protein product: CASSEGVNTEAFF.

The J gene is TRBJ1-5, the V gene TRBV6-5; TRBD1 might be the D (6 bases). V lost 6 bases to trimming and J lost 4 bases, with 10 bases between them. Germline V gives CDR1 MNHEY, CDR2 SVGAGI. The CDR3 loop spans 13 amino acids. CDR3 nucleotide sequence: TGTGCCAGCAGGGGAGGGGGGAATCAGCCCCAGCATTTT. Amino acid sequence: CASRGGGNQPQHF.

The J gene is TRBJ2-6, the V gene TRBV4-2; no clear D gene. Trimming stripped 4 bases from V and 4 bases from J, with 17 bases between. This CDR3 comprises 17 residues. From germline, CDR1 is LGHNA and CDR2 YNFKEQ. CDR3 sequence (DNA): TGTGCCAGCAGCCGAGTACCGCTAGTGGGGGGGGCCAACGTCCTGACTTTC. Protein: CASSRVPLVGGANVLTF.

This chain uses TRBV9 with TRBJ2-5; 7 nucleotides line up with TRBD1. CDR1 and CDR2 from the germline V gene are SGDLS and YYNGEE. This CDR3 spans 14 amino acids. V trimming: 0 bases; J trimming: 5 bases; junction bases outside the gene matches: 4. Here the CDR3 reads CASSVERGPETQYF. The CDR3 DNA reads TGTGCCAGCAGCGTAGAGAGGGGGCCGGAGACCCAGTACTTC.

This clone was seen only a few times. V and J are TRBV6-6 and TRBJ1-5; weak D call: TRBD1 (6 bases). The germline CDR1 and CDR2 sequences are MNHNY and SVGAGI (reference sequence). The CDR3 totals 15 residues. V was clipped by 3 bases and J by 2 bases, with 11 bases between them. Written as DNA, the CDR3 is TGTGCCAGCAGTTATATGGGGGCTGGCAATCAGCCCCAGCATTTT. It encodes CASSYMGAGNQPQHF.

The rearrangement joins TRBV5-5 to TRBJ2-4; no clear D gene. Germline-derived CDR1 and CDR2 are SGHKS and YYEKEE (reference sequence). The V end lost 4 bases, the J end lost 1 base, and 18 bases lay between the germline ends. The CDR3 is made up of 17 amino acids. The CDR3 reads CASSPRTGILAKNIQYF. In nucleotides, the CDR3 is TGTGCCAGCAGCCCTAGGACGGGTATCCTGGCCAAAAACATTCAGTACTTC.

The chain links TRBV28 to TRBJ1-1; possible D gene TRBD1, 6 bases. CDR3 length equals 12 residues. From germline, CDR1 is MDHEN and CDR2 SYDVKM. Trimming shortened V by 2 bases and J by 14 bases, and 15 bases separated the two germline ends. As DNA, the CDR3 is TGTGCCAGCAGTTTACTTGGCAGGGGTTGGTTCTTT. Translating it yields CASSLLGRGWFF.

The CDR3 reads CASSLGGLAKNIQYF. The DNA for the CDR3 is TGTGCCAGCAGCCTGGGGGGCCTAGCCAAAAACATTCAGTACTTC. The chain combines TRBV5-6 with TRBJ2-4; D may correspond to TRBD1 or TRBD2 (6 bases each). The CDR3 runs 15 residues. Deletions cut 4 bases from V and 0 bases from J, with 11 bases between. Germline V gene data show CDR1 as SGHDT and CDR2 as YYEEEE.